The TCR beta chain under discussion was sequenced for a study of beta chain features in type 1 diabetes. Remarks on this clone: The antigen remains undetermined.

Reverse transcribing all isolated RNA meant expressed TCRB transcripts were sequenced. TCRdb's copy holds only in-frame clones and misses some; the assay was immunoSEQ multiplex PCR. Here the sample spans roughly 280,000 clones, roughly 25% being singletons. The study's findings and limits: Patients with Type 1 diabetes showed moderately but significantly shorter TCRB CDR3s in all four CD4+ subsets.

This receptor was obtained from a woman aged 25 to 45 with type 1 diabetes. Material: naive CD4+ T cells from blood.

DNA of the CDR3: TGCAGCGTTGGATCCACGGTTGGGGCCAACGTCCTGACTTTC. Translation gives CSVGSTVGANVLTF. The chain links TRBV29-1 to TRBJ2-6; no clear D. Germline CDR1 and CDR2: SQVTM and ANQGSEA. Trimming stripped 4 bases from V and 3 bases from J, with 10 bases between. The CDR3 has 14 residues.